The T cell receptor beta chain described here comes from a study of blood T cells in healthy people across ages. The authors ran a second PCR of roughly 6 to 12 cycles using a sample-barcoded 5' primer and a J-beta primer mix. MiXCR, run by TCRdb on the 5' RACE reads, gives a single entry per CDR3 protein. The sample consists of approximately 1.5 million distinct CDR3 sequences, about 35% of them appearing once. The CDR3 extends over 14 amino acids. V was pared by 5 bases and J by 6 bases, with 14 bases between. CDR1 MNHEY and CDR2 SVGEGT come from the germline V gene. The J gene is TRBJ1-5, the V gene TRBV6-2 or TRBV6-3; no reliable D call. The source is a woman younger than 45 in good health. Sequenced sample: blood. Here the CDR3 DNA reads TGTGCCAGCAGTCACAACATCGAAGGTCAGCCCCAGCATTTT. It translates to CASSHNIEGQPQHF.